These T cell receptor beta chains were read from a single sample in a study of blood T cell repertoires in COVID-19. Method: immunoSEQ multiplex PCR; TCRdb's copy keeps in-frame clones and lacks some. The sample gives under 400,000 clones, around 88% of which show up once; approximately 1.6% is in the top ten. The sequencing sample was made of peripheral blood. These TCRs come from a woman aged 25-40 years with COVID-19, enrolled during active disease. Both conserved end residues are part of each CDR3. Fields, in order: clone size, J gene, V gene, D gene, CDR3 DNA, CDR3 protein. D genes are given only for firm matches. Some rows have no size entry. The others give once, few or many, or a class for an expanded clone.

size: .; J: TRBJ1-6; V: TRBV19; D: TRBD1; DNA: TGTGCCAGTAGTAATCAGGGGGCTTATTCACCCCTCCACTTT; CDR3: CASSNQGAYSPLHF
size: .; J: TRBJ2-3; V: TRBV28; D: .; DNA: TGTGCCAGCACAAATGGCCCAGATACGCAGTATTTT; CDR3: CASTNGPDTQYF
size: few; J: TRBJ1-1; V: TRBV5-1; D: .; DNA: TGCGCCAGCAGCTTGGCCGGGACACTATTGAGTTACACTGAAGCTTTCTTT; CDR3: CASSLAGTLLSYTEAFF
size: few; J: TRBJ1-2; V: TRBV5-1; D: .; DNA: TGCGCCAGCAGCCTTGAGGGAGGGGGGAGCGGCTACACCTTC; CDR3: CASSLEGGGSGYTF
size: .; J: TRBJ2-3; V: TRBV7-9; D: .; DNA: TGTGCCAGCAGCCTCAACAGTGGAACGCAGTATTTT; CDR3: CASSLNSGTQYF
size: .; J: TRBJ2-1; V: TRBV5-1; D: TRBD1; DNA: TGCGCCAGCAGCACAGAGACAGGGTCCTACAATGAGCAGTTCTTC; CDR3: CASSTETGSYNEQFF
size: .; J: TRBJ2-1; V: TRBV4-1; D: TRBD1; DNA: TGCGCCAGCAGCCATTCCCCGGGACAGATAAGAAATGAGCAGTTCTTC; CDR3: CASSHSPGQIRNEQFF
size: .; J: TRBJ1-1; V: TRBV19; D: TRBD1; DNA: TGTGCCAGTAGTATGACAGGGGCCACTGAAGCTTTCTTT; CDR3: CASSMTGATEAFF
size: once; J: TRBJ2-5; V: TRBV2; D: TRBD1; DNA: TGTGCCAGCAGTGGCAGGGGGTTTACAGAGACCCAGTACTTC; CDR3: CASSGRGFTETQYF
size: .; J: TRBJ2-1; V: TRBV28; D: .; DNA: TGTGCCAGCATCGTCGCGGGGACCTCCAATGAGCAGTTCTTC; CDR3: CASIVAGTSNEQFF
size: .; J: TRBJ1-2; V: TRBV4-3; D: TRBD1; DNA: TGCGCCAGCAGCCAGGACAGGGGGACTGGATATGGCTACACCTTC; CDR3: CASSQDRGTGYGYTF
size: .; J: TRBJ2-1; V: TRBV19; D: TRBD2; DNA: TGTGCCAGTAGTATAGGATACGTCCTAGCGGGGGGAGATCAGTTCTTC; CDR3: CASSIGYVLAGGDQFF
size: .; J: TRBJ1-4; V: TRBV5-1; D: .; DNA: TGCGCCAGCAGCCCCGGACAGAGGGGCGAAAAACTGTTTTTT; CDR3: CASSPGQRGEKLFF
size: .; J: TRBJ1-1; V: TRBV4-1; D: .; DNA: TGCGCCAGCAGCCCGCTCAAGACTTACACTGAAGCTTTCTTT; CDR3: CASSPLKTYTEAFF
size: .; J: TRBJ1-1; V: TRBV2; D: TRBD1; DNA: TGTGCCAGCAGTAGGGACAGGGTCTTGACTGAAGCTTTCTTT; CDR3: CASSRDRVLTEAFF
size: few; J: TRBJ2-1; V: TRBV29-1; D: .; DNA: TGCAGCGTTGGCCCGGGGAATGAGCAGTTCTTC; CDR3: CSVGPGNEQFF
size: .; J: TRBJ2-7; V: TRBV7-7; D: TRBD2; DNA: TGTGCCAGCAGCCCCGGGGAGGGGTCCTACGAGCAGTACTTC; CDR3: CASSPGEGSYEQYF
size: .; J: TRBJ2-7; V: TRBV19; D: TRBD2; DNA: TGTGCCACGGGGGGGACTTCAAGCTCCTACGAGCAGTACTTC; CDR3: CATGGTSSSYEQYF
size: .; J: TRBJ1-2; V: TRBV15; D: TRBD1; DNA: TGTGCCACCAACCCGACAGGGGGTTATTATGGCTACACCTTC; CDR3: CATNPTGGYYGYTF
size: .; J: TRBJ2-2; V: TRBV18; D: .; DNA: TGTGCCAGCTCACTGTTATCGGCGAACACCGGGGAGCTGTTTTTT; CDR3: CASSLLSANTGELFF
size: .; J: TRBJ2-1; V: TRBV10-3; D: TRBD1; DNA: TGTGCCATCAGCGCCCGGACAGGGCCCGCCAATGAGCAGTTCTTC; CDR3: CAISARTGPANEQFF
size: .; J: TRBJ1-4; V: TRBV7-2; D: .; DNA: TGTGCCAGCAGCCCCAAGCTACTCGGAAAACTGTTTTTT; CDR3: CASSPKLLGKLFF
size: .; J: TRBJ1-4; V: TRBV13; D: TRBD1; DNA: TGTGCCAGCAGCTACGGGACAGGGGGCGAAGGTGAAAAACTGTTTTTT; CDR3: CASSYGTGGEGEKLFF
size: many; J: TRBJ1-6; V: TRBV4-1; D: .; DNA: TGCGCCAGCAGCCAACTGACAGGTTTAGATTCACCCCTCCACTTT; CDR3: CASSQLTGLDSPLHF
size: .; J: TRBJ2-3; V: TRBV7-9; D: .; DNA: TGTGCCAGCAGCTTAGGCGAAGACTCGATGGATTTT; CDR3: CASSLGEDSMDF
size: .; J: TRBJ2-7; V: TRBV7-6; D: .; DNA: TGTGCCAGCAGCTTAGCGACAGCCTACGAGCAGTACTTC; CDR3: CASSLATAYEQYF
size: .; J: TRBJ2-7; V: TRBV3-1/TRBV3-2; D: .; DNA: TGTGCCAGCAGCCCCTTCGCGGACTTCGGGGAGCAGTACTTC; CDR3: CASSPFADFGEQYF
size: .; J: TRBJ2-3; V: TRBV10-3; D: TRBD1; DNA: TGTGCCATCAGCGCGGACAGGGCCCGCACAGATACGCAGTATTTT; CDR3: CAISADRARTDTQYF
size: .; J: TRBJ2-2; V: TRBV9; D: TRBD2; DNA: TGTGCCAGCAGCGTATCTAGCGGAGAAGTGCACACCGGGGAGCTGTTTTTT; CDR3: CASSVSSGEVHTGELFF